This T cell receptor beta chain emerged from a study of T cell responses to AZD1222 COVID-19 vaccine. Germline CDR1 and CDR2: SEHNR and FQNEAQ (reference sequence). The CDR3 length is 16 residues. The V and J ends lost 5 bases and 0 bases respectively, with 16 bases between them. Measured with immunoSEQ multiplex PCR; TCRdb has only the in-frame clones, and not every one. The profile covers around 140,000 clones, with approximately 85% appearing a single time and around 8% taken by the ten largest. Specimen: peripheral blood, collected 28 days after the second dose of the MenACWY control vaccine. The clonotype originates from an adult who received the MenACWY meningococcal vaccine as a control. The rearrangement joins TRBV7-9 to TRBJ1-2; D is perhaps TRBD1 (5 bases). This CDR3 is CASSPRVGPTNYGYTF. The CDR3 nucleotides read TGTGCCAGCAGCCCCCGAGTGGGGCCAACTAACTATGGCTACACCTTC.